This T cell receptor (beta chain) was profiled in a study of CD8 T cells in Susac syndrome. An input of about 0.5 to 1 ug of RNA was subjected to reverse transcription using random hexamers. An immunoSEQ multiplex PCR generated amplified TCR beta CDR3 products spanning 54 Vbeta and 13 Jbeta. A single record per CDR3 protein comes from TCRdb applying MiXCR to the immunoSEQ multiplex PCR reads. The sample shows some 200,000 distinct CDR3 sequences, approximately 95% of them seen only once. TEMRA cells were FACS-enriched, unlike CD8+ and CD4+ T cells, which were negatively isolated. The sequence came from a human donor with multiple sclerosis. The specimen sequenced was CD4+ T cells from PBMCs.

CDR3 in DNA: TGTGCCAGCAGCGTAGGGGCAGTTCCCTACGAGCAGTACTTC. This gives the protein CASSVGAVPYEQYF. This chain connects TRBV9 to TRBJ2-7; D is uncertain. CDR1 SGDLS and CDR2 YYNGEE come from the germline V gene. Trimming cost V 0 bases and J 2 bases, with 9 bases left between them. The CDR3 is made up of 14 amino acids.